The 30 T cell receptor beta chains in this list originate from one sample, sequenced in a study of regulatory T cells in long-lasting Graves disease. Assembly of TCR beta libraries relied on iRepertoire HTBI primers together with Arm-PCR of CDR3 regions. TCRdb called the multiplex PCR reads again in MiXCR, with one record for every CDR3 protein. The data show hundreds of thousands of distinct CDR3 sequences, roughly 16% seen once. The time point here: newly diagnosed GD, antithyroid drugs for less than 3 months. From RNA extracted from PBMCs, the TCR library was made. These data are also associated with another study on T cells in Graves' hyperthyroidism and ophthalmopathy.

Here the sequenced sample was peripheral blood mononuclear cells (PBMCs), taken at new diagnosis, from a patient treated with antithyroid drugs. These receptors were taken from a young man with Graves disease.

This rearrangement joins TRBV7-9 to TRBJ2-5; D possibly corresponds to TRBD2 (6 bases). The closer fit of TRBJ2-1 to the DNA end suggests the J call may be wrong. CDR3 length equals 14 residues. Germline-derived CDR1 and CDR2 are SEHNR and FQNEAQ (reference sequence). CDR3 sequence (DNA): TGTGCCAGCAGCCGCCCGATACTAGCTTATGAGCAGTTCTTC. This translates into CASSRPILAYEQFF.

In its sample, this clonotype was seen many times. This sequence joins TRBV3-1 and TRBJ1-2; 7 nucleotides line up with TRBD1. There are 14 residues in the CDR3. V gave up 1 base and J gave up 7 bases; unmatched junction bases: 6. Per germline, CDR1 LGHDT and CDR2 YNNKEL (reference sequence). The CDR3 DNA reads as TGTGCCAGCAGCCAAGCTACAGGGGCCTCTGGCTACACCTTC. Protein: CASSQATGASGYTF.

This clonotype occurred many times. The J gene is TRBJ2-7, the V gene TRBV27; 13 nucleotides line up with TRBD2. Germline CDR1 reads MNHEY; CDR2 reads SMNVEV (reference sequence). The CDR3 is made up of 17 amino acids. V shed 4 bases, J shed 1 base, and the junction held 7 bases outside the gene matches. The CDR3 DNA follows: TGTGCCAGCAGTTCGAGACCGGGACTAGCGGGGTCCTACGAGCAGTACTTC. This encodes CASSSRPGLAGSYEQYF.

This clonotype was observed once. V usage is TRBV27 and J usage is TRBJ2-3, with TRBD2 matching 8 bases. V lost 6 bases and J lost 5; bases outside the gene matches: 13. CDR1 is MNHEY and CDR2 is SMNVEV in the germline V gene (reference sequence). The CDR3 extends over 16 amino acids. CDR3 DNA: TGTGCCAGCAGCCGGGGGGGGGGCTTGCAAGGAGATACGCAGTATTTT. Protein product: CASSRGGGLQGDTQYF.

At least ten counts were recorded for this clonotype. The gene calls are TRBV20-1 and TRBJ2-7; possible D gene TRBD1, 5 bases. The CDR3 has 15 amino acids. V was pared by 0 bases and J by 2 bases, with 14 bases between. Germline V CDR1 and CDR2: DFQATT, SNEGSKA (reference sequence). The CDR3 loop is CSARDLGRQTYEQYF. CDR3 DNA sequence: TGCAGTGCTAGAGATCTGGGGCGACAGACCTACGAGCAGTACTTC.

J is TRBJ2-5 and V is TRBV9; D unclear. The length of the CDR3 is 13 residues. Germline V CDR1 and CDR2: SGDLS, YYNGEE. V shed 3 bases and J shed 5 bases, with 11 bases lying between them. CDR3 in amino acids: CASSASLRETQYF. The CDR3 nucleotides read TGTGCCAGCAGCGCCTCCTTGAGGGAGACCCAGTACTTC.

The J gene is TRBJ2-7, the V gene TRBV6-4; maybe TRBD2 (5 bases). The CDR3 is 13 residues long. Germline CDR1 and CDR2: MRHNA and SNTAGT. With 3 bases removed from V and 2 bases from J, the gap between germline ends came to 8 bases. Here the CDR3 reads CASSEGSTYEQYF. CDR3 in DNA: TGTGCCAGCAGTGAAGGGAGTACCTACGAGCAGTACTTC.

The chain joins TRBV5-6 to TRBJ2-3; 7 nucleotides line up with TRBD2. The germline V gene has CDR1 SGHDT and CDR2 YYEEEE. This CDR3 is 17 amino acids long. The V and J ends lost 3 bases and 9 bases, in that order; junction bases with no gene match: 19. CDR3 loop: CASSSTVTLAAKHTQYF. The DNA for the CDR3 is TGTGCCAGCAGCTCCACAGTCACGCTAGCGGCGAAACACACGCAGTATTTT.

This clonotype was found many times. V is TRBV20-1 and J is TRBJ2-7; 8 bases are shared with TRBD2. This CDR3 has 11 residues. With 4 bases clipped from V and 10 bases from J, the junction kept 6 bases outside the gene matches. Germline lookup yields CDR1 DFQATT and CDR2 SNEGSKA (reference sequence). In DNA, the CDR3 is TGCAGTGCTACCACTAGCGGCGTTCAGTACTTC. Translating it yields CSATTSGVQYF.

The table lists this clonotype with many counts. This sequence joins TRBV6-5 and TRBJ1-1; D gene ambiguous. V lost 1 base, J lost 6 bases, and 9 bases lay in between. Germline V gene sequence: CDR1 MNHEY, CDR2 SVGAGI. CDR3 length: 13 amino acids. The CDR3 bases are TGTGCCAGCAGTTACTTAGGCGATCCTGAAGCTTTCTTT. Translation: CASSYLGDPEAFF.

This sequence joins TRBV2 and TRBJ1-5; no clear D gene. The ends were cut back, 1 base at V and 5 bases at J, with 12 bases in the middle. This CDR3 has 15 residues. Germline loops: CDR1 SNHLY, CDR2 FYNNEI. The CDR3 loop reads CASSEGSGPHQPQHF. Here the CDR3 DNA reads TGTGCCAGCAGTGAAGGTTCCGGTCCTCATCAGCCCCAGCATTTT.

This clonotype was seen ten or more times. This rearrangement joins TRBV2 to TRBJ1-1; D is unclear. V shed 4 bases and J shed 0 bases, with 9 bases lying between them. The CDR3 consists of 14 residues. Per germline, CDR1 SNHLY and CDR2 FYNNEI. Written as DNA, the CDR3 is TGTGCCAGCAGTGGGTGGACTGTGAACACTGAAGCTTTCTTT. Translating gives CASSGWTVNTEAFF.

The rearrangement uses TRBV6-1 and TRBJ2-1; TRBD1 or TRBD2 may be the D gene (6 bases each). The V end lost 6 bases, the J end lost 9 bases, and 15 bases lay between the germline ends. The germline V gene has CDR1 MNHNS and CDR2 SASEGT. This CDR3 region has 13 residues. The DNA of the CDR3 is TGTGCCAGCAGCTCCGGGGGCGGAGGTGAGCAGTTCTTC. Translation gives CASSSGGGGEQFF.

This clonotype was counted many times. The chain links TRBV5-1 to TRBJ2-1; D is unclear. The V and J ends lost 3 bases and 8 bases respectively, with 24 bases between them. Germline CDR1 reads SGHRS; CDR2 reads YFSETQ. The CDR3 spans 17 residues. CDR3 nucleotide sequence: TGCGCCAGCAGCTCCCCGAAGACCCTCGTACCTTCCCATGAGCAGTTCTTC. As protein: CASSSPKTLVPSHEQFF.

This clonotype was recorded many times. The chain uses TRBV12-3 or TRBV12-4 and TRBJ1-1; no definite D call. This CDR3 is built from 14 residues. V lost 3 bases, J lost 1 base, and 9 bases lay in between. CDR3 residues: CASSFGDSNTEAFF. DNA for the CDR3: TGTGCCAGCAGTTTTGGAGATTCGAACACTGAAGCTTTCTTT.

The chain joins TRBV7-9 to TRBJ2-7, with D perhaps matching TRBD2 (5 bases). This CDR3 spans 14 amino acids. The germline CDR1 and CDR2 sequences are SEHNR and FQNEAQ (reference sequence). With 1 base removed from V and 4 bases from J, the gap between germline ends came to 11 bases. CDR3 sequence reads: CASSLEARTYEQYF. For the CDR3, the DNA is TGTGCCAGCAGCTTAGAGGCCAGGACTTACGAGCAGTACTTC.

This clonotype was detected only a few times. Compared with germline, one end of the junction differs, possibly owing to a read error. The rearrangement links TRBV7-8 to TRBJ2-2, with 9 bases aligning to TRBD2. This CDR3 region has 16 residues. CDR1 and CDR2 from the germline V gene are SGHVS and FQNEAQ. This CDR3 is CTSSSPGSGSTGELFF. The DNA of the CDR3 is TGTACCAGCAGCTCCCCTGGTAGCGGGAGTACCGGGGAGCTGTTTTTT.

This clonotype was counted ten times or more. This chain uses TRBV20-1 with TRBJ2-7; TRBD1 might be the D (5 bases). Germline assignment: CDR1 DFQATT and CDR2 SNEGSKA (reference sequence). V shed 4 bases and J shed 5 bases, with 12 bases lying between them. The CDR3 is 12 amino acids. The CDR3 reads CSAKDSVDEQYF. CDR3 DNA: TGCAGTGCTAAAGACAGTGTCGACGAGCAGTACTTC.

This clonotype has ten or more counts. The V and J genes are TRBV28 and TRBJ2-1, with 11 bases fitting TRBD2. The CDR3 is 15 residues long. In germline, CDR1 is MDHEN, CDR2 SYDVKM. Unmatched junction bases numbered 10, after V lost 7 bases and J lost 8 bases. The CDR3 protein is CASISIAGGTHEQFF. CDR3 coding DNA: TGTGCCAGCATCTCAATAGCGGGAGGGACGCATGAGCAGTTCTTC.

Many counts were recorded for this clonotype. The rearrangement links TRBV6-2 or TRBV6-3 to TRBJ1-5, with D possibly being TRBD1 (6 bases). This CDR3 has 18 amino acids. V shed 0 bases and J shed 4 bases, with 19 bases lying between them. The germline CDR1 and CDR2 sequences are MNHEY and SVGEGT. CDR3 DNA: TGTGCCAGCAGTTACTCTGACCCTCGTCGGGGGGCGAATCAGCCCCAGCATTTT. It codes for CASSYSDPRRGANQPQHF.

This clonotype was counted between two and nine times. The rearrangement joins TRBV30 to TRBJ2-2, with D unresolved. Germline values: CDR1 GTSNPN, CDR2 SVGIG (reference sequence). The ends were cut back, 1 base at V and 4 bases at J, with 10 bases in the middle. The CDR3 totals 14 residues. The CDR3 coding sequence is TGTGCCTGGAGTGACGGGCTGATCACCGGGGAGCTGTTTTTT. Its translation: CAWSDGLITGELFF. The full variable domain, its missing parts supplied by reference TRBV30 and TRBJ2-2, is SQTIHQWPATLVQPVGSPLSLECTVEGTSNPNLYWYRQAAGRGLQLLFYSVGIGQISSEVPQNLSASRPQDRQFILSSKKLLLSDSGFYLCAWSDGLITGELFFGEGSRLTVL.

This clonotype has at least ten counts. The chain has TRBV19 and TRBJ2-3, with 8 bases matching TRBD2. Germline values: CDR1 LNHDA, CDR2 SQIVND (reference sequence). The CDR3 is 17 amino acids. With V trimmed by 1 base and J by 4 bases, 10 bases remained unmatched. The CDR3, as DNA: TGTGCCAGTAGTATAGCCTCGGGAGGGCCTCGGGCAGATACGCAGTATTTT. The encoded protein is CASSIASGGPRADTQYF.

The DNA for the CDR3 is TGTGCCAGCAGTCGGGACAGGATAAGACTCAACACTGAAGCTTTCTTT. Amino acid sequence: CASSRDRIRLNTEAFF. V and J are TRBV28 and TRBJ1-1; 8 positions agree with TRBD1. Germline V gene data show CDR1 as MDHEN and CDR2 as SYDVKM. Trimming removed 5 bases from V and 2 bases from J; junction bases left unmatched: 10. The CDR3 covers 16 residues. Full variable domain (remainder filled in from reference TRBV28 and TRBJ1-1): DVKVTQSSRYLVKRTGEKVFLECVQDMDHENMFWYRQDPGLGLRLIYFSYDVKMKEKGDIPEGYSVSREKKERFSLILESASTNQTSMYLCASSRDRIRLNTEAFFGQGTRLTVV.

The chain carries TRBV20-1 and TRBJ1-2, with D perhaps TRBD1 (6 bases). The CDR3 spans 12 residues. V lost 5 bases to trimming and J lost 0 bases, with 7 bases between them. Germline V gene lookup returns CDR1 DFQATT and CDR2 SNEGSKA (reference sequence). This chain's CDR3 is CSAGQSNYGYTF. Written as DNA, the CDR3 is TGCAGTGCTGGACAGTCTAACTATGGCTACACCTTC.

The J gene is TRBJ1-1, the V gene TRBV12-3 or TRBV12-4; no clear D gene. The V and J ends lost 1 base and 7 bases respectively, with 7 bases between them. The CDR3 covers 12 residues. Here the CDR3 DNA reads TGTGCCAGCAGTTTAGACGGATTTGAAGCTTTCTTT. Translation: CASSLDGFEAFF.

The chain recombines TRBV20-1 with TRBJ2-7; D remains unclear. CDR3 size: 13 residues. V was clipped by 0 bases and J by 2 bases, with 8 bases between them. Germline values: CDR1 DFQATT, CDR2 SNEGSKA (reference sequence). CDR3 nucleotides: TGCAGTGCTAGAGATAGGAGTGCCTACGAGCAGTACTTC. Its protein product is CSARDRSAYEQYF.

V and J are TRBV11-3 and TRBJ2-4; 9 bases match TRBD2. This CDR3 is built from 14 residues. V dropped 5 bases and J dropped 8; count of bases not matched to a gene: 7. Germline V gene lookup returns CDR1 SGHNT and CDR2 YENEEA. DNA of the CDR3: TGTGCCAGCAGCCCCCATAGCGGGAGTGACATTCAGTACTTC. Residues: CASSPHSGSDIQYF.

V gene TRBV4-1 combines with J gene TRBJ2-1; TRBD2 matches 12 bases. CDR3 length: 15 residues. Per germline, CDR1 MGHRA and CDR2 YSYEKL. The trim removed 2 bases at V and 9 bases at J, leaving 5 bases unmatched. As DNA, the CDR3 is TGCGCCAGCAGCCAACTAGCGGGAGGGCCGGGTGAGCAGTTCTTC. It is translated as CASSQLAGGPGEQFF.

This clonotype was counted between two and nine times. J is TRBJ1-2 and V is TRBV6-1; D ambiguous. This CDR3 has 13 amino acids. Trimming took 4 bases from V and 5 from J, leaving 11 bases between them. The germline V gene encodes CDR1 MNHNS and CDR2 SASEGT. The CDR3 nucleotides are TGTGCCAGCAGTGCTGTCATGATATATGGCTACACCTTC. Its translation: CASSAVMIYGYTF.

V and J are TRBV4-1 and TRBJ2-5; D may be TRBD1 (6 bases). Trimming removed 2 bases from V and 7 bases from J, with 11 bases in between. Germline V CDR1 and CDR2: MGHRA, YSYEKL. The CDR3 covers 13 residues. In DNA form, the CDR3 reads TGCGCCAGCAGCCAATCAGCAGGGGTGACCCAGTACTTC. As protein: CASSQSAGVTQYF.